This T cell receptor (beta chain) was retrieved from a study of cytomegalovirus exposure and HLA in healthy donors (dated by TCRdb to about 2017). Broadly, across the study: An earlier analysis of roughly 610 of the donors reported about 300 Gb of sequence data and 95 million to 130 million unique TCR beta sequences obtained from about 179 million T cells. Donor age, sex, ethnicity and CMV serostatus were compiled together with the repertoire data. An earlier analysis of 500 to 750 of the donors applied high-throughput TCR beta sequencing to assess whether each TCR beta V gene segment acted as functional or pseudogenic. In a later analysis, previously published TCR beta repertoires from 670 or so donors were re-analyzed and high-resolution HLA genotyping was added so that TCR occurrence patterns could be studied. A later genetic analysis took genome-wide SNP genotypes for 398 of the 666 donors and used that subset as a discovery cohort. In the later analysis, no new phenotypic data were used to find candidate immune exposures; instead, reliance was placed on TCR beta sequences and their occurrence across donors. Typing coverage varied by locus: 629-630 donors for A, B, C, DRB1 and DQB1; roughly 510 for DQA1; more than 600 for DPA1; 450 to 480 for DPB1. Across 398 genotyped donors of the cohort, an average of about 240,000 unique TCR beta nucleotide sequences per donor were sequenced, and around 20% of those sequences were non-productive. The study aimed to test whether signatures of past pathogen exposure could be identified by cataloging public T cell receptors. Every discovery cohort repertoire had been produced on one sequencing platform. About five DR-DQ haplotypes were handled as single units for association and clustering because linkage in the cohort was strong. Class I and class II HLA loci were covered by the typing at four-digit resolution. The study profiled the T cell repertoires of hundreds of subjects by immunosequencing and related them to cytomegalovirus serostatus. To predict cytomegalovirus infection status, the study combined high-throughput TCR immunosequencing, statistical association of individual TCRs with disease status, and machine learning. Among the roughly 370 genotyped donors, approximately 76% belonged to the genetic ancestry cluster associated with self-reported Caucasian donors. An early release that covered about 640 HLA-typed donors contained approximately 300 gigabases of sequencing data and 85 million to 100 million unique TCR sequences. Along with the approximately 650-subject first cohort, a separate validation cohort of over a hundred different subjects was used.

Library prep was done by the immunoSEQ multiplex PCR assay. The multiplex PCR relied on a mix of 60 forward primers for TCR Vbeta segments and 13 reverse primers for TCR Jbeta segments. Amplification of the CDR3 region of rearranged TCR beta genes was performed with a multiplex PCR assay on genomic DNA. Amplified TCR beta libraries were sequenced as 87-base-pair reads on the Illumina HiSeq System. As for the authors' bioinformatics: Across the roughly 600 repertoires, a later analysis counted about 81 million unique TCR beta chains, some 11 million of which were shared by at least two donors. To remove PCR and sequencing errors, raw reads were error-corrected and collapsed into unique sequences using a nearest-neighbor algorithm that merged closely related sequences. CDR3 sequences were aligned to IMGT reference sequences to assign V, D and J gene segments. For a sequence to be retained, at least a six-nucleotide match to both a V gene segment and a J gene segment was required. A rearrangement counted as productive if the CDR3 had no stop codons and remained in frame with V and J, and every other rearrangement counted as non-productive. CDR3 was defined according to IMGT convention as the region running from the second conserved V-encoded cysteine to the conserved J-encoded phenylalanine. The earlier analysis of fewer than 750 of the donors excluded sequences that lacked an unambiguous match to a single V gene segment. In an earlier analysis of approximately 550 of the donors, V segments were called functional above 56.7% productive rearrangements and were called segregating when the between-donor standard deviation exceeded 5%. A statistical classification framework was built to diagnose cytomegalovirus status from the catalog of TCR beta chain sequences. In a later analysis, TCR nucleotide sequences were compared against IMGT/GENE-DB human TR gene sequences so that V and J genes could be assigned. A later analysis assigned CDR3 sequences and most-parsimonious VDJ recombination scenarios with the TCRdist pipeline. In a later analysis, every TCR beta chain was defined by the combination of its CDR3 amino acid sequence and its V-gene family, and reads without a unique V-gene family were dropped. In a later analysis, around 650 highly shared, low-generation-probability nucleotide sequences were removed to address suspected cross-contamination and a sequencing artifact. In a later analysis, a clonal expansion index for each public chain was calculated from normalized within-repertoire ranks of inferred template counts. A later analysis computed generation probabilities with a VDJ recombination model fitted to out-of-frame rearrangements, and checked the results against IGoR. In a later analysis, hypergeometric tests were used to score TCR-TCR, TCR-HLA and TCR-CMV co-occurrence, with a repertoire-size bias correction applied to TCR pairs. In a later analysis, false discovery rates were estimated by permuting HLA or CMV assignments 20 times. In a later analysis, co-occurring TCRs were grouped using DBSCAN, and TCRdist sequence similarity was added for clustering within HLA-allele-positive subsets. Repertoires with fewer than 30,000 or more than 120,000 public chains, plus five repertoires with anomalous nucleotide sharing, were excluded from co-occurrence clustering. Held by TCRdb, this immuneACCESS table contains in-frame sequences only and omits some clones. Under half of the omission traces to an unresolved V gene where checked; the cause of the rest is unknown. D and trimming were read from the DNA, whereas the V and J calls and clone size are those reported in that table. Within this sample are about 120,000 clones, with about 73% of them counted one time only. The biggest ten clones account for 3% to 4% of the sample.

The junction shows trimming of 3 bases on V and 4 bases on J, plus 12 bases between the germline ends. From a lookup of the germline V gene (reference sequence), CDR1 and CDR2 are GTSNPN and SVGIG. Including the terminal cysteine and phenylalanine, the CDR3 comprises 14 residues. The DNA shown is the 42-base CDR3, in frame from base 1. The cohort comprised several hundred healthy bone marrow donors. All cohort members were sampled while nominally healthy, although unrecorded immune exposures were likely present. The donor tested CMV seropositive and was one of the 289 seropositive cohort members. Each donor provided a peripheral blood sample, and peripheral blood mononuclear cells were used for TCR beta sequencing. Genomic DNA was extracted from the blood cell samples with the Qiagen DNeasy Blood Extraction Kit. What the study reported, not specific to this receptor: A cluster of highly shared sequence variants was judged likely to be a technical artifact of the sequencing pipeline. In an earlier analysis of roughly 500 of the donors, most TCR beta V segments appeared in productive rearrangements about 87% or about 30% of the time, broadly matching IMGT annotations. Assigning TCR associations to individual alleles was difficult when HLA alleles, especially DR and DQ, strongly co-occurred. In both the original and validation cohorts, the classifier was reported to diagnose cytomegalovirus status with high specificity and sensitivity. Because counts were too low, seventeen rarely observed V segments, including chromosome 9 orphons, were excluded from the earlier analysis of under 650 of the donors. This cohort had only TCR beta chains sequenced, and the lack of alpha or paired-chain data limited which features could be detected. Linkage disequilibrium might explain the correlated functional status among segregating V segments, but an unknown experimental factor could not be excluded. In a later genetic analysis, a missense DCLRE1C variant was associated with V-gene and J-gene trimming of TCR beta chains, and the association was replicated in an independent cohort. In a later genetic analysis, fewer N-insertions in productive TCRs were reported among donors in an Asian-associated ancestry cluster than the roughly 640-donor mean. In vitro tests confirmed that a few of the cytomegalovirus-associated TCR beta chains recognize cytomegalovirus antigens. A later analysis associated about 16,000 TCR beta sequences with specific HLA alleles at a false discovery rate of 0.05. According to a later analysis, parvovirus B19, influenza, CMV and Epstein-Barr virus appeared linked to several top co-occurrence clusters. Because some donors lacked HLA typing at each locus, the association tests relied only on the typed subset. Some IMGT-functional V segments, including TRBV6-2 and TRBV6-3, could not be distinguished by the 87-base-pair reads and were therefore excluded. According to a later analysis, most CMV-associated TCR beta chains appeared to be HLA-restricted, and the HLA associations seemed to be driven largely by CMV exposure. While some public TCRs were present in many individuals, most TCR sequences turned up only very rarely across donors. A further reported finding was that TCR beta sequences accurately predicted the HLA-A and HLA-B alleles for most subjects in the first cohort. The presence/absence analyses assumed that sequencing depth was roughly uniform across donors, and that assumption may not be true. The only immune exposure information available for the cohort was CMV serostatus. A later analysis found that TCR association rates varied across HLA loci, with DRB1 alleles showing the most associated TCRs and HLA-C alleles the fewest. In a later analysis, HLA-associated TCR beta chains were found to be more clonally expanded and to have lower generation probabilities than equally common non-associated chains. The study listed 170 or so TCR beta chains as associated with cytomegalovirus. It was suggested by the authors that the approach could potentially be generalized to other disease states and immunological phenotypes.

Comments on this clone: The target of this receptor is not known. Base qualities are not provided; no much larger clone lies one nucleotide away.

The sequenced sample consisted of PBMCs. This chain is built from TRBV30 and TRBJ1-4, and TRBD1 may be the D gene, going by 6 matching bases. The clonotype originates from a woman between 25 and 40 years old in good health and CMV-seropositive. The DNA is TGTGCCTGGAGCTTGGACAGCCTTAATGAAAAACTGTTTTTT. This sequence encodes CAWSLDSLNEKLFF.